The 6 T cell receptor beta chains in this list originate from one sample, sequenced in a study of identical twins. TCRdb used MiXCR to reprocess the 5' RACE reads, holding one entry per CDR3 protein. The repertoire holds some 660,000 distinct CDR3 sequences, 8.5% to 9% seen once, with roughly 0.9% in the top ten. The same data also contributed to another study, on yellow fever vaccine responses in identical twins.

Sequencing was carried out using PBMCs. The receptors originated from a woman aged 18-29 years in good health.

This clonotype was observed a handful of times. This CDR3 reads CSVRLAGTYEQYF. The CDR3 nucleotides read TGCAGCGTTCGACTAGCGGGGACCTACGAGCAGTACTTC. The rearrangement joins TRBV29-1 to TRBJ2-7, with 11 bases matching TRBD2. The CDR3 has 13 residues. After removal of 5 bases from V and 2 bases from J, the junction contained 2 bases not matched to a gene. Germline V gives CDR1 SQVTM, CDR2 ANQGSEA.

In this sample, this clonotype turned up a few times. The rearrangement links TRBV4-2 to TRBJ2-3; TRBD1 agrees at 8 bases. Germline V gene sequence: CDR1 LGHNA, CDR2 YNFKEQ. Losses at the gene ends were 1 base for V and 4 bases for J; bases not matched to a gene: 7. CDR3 size: 16 residues. CDR3 loop: CASSQGVGQGADTQYF. In DNA, the CDR3 is TGTGCCAGCAGCCAAGGGGTCGGACAGGGTGCAGATACGCAGTATTTT.

This clonotype was observed at least ten times. The chain joins TRBV5-1 to TRBJ2-1; 8 bases map to TRBD2. The CDR3 has 14 residues. CDR1 is SGHRS, CDR2 YFSETQ, per germline. The V and J ends lost 5 bases and 8 bases, in that order; junction bases with no gene match: 9. DNA of the CDR3: TGCGCCAGCAGAAGTCTAGCGGGCAGGGATGAGCAGTTCTTC. This sequence encodes CASRSLAGRDEQFF. Filled out from reference TRBV5-1 and TRBJ2-1, the complete variable domain reads KAGVTQTPRYLIKTRGQQVTLSCSPISGHRSVSWYQQTPGQGLQFLFEYFSETQRNKGNFPGRFSGRQFSNSRSEMNVSTLELGDSALYLCASRSLAGRDEQFFGPGTRLTVL.

This clonotype appeared a few times. This sequence joins TRBV2 and TRBJ1-6; D may be TRBD1 (5 bases). Trimming removed 8 bases at V and 6 bases at J, with 11 bases between. Germline lookup yields CDR1 SNHLY and CDR2 FYNNEI. This CDR3 is 13 amino acids long. The CDR3 loop reads CASGTGLNSPLHF. The CDR3 DNA sequence: TGTGCCAGCGGGACCGGCCTTAATTCACCCCTCCACTTT.

There are a few counts of this clonotype. V usage is TRBV11-2 and J usage is TRBJ2-1, with no clear D. The V gene lost 4 bases and the J gene lost 6 bases, with 13 bases spanning the gap. CDR3 length: 14 amino acids. Germline V gives CDR1 SGHAT, CDR2 FQNNGV. CDR3 region: CASSSLRALNEQFF. CDR3 bases: TGTGCCAGCAGCTCCCTGAGAGCCCTCAATGAGCAGTTCTTC.

A few counts support this clonotype. The J gene is TRBJ1-2, the V gene TRBV6-1; D is perhaps TRBD1 (6 bases). The germline V gene has CDR1 MNHNS and CDR2 SASEGT. With 6 bases removed from V and 5 bases from J, the gap between germline ends came to 16 bases. This CDR3 contains 14 residues. CDR3 coding DNA: TGTGCCAGCAGAGGGACAAAGGGGGGATATGGCTACACCTTC. This encodes CASRGTKGGYGYTF.